A single sample gave rise to the 24 T cell receptor beta chains below, sequenced in a study of vaccination and CD4 T cells after COVID-19. No cognate antigen is known for these TCRs. Sequencing of DNA taken from cultured CD4+ T cells relied on the Oncomine TCR Beta short-read assay. TCRdb analysed the PCR reads with MiXCR anew, one entry per CDR3 protein. The sample holds around 19,000 distinct CDR3 sequences, roughly 29% seen once. The treatment here: approximately 11-day PBMC culture with coronavirus spike peptide pools or control peptides (ViraFEST assay). Sequenced input: cultured CD4+ T cells from blood. Receptor source: a human donor with COVID-19.

J is TRBJ2-1 and V is TRBV12-3 or TRBV12-4; 7 bases agree with TRBD1. J was trimmed by 4 bases and V by 4 bases; bases with no gene match: 10. This CDR3 spans 16 amino acids. CDR3 in DNA: TGTGCCAGCAGTTCGGTTTACGGGACAGCATACAATGAGCAGTTCTTC. Its translation: CASSSVYGTAYNEQFF.

V is TRBV18 and J is TRBJ2-5; D is tentatively TRBD1 or TRBD2 (5 bases each). The V and J ends lost 3 bases and 4 bases respectively, with 6 bases between them. The CDR3 runs 12 residues. Per germline, CDR1 KGHSH and CDR2 LQKENI. The CDR3 sequence: CASSPGTETQYF. Written as DNA, the CDR3 is TGTGCCAGCTCACCCGGGACAGAGACCCAGTACTTC. The entire variable domain, with the rest obtained from reference TRBV18 and TRBJ2-5, is as follows: NAGVMQNPRHLVRRRGQEARLRCSPMKGHSHVYWYRQLPEEGLKFMVYLQKENIIDESGMPKERFSAEFPKEGPSILRIQQVVRGDSAAYFCASSPGTETQYFGPGTRLLVL.

The chain recombines TRBV12-3 or TRBV12-4 with TRBJ2-1, with no clear D. Trimming cost V 5 bases and J 4 bases, with 12 bases left between them. The CDR3 is made up of 14 amino acids. The CDR3 sequence: CASSPQVGYNEQFF. The CDR3 DNA follows: TGTGCCAGCAGTCCTCAGGTGGGGTACAATGAGCAGTTCTTC.

This clonotype has only a few counts. This chain joins TRBV28 and TRBJ1-5; perhaps TRBD1 as D (6 bases). The CDR3 extends over 15 amino acids. Trimming shortened V by 6 bases and J by 4 bases, and 16 bases separated the two germline ends. Germline lookup yields CDR1 MDHEN and CDR2 SYDVKM. CDR3 loop: CASRGGAALNQPQHF. The CDR3 coding sequence is TGTGCCAGCAGGGGGGGGGCTGCGTTGAATCAGCCCCAGCATTTT.

A few counts support this clonotype. The genes are TRBV30 and TRBJ1-1, with no clear D. This CDR3 comprises 13 residues. V lost 1 base, J lost 5 bases, and 11 bases lay in between. Germline CDR1 is GTSNPN and CDR2 is SVGIG (reference sequence). The CDR3 DNA is TGTGCCTGGAGTGGAGGGAAGGGTACTGAAGCTTTCTTT. This sequence encodes CAWSGGKGTEAFF.

This clonotype has just a few counts. The chain uses TRBV20-1 and TRBJ1-1; D is perhaps TRBD1 (5 bases). The CDR3 contains 13 residues. Germline V gene sequence: CDR1 DFQATT, CDR2 SNEGSKA (reference sequence). V was trimmed by 3 bases and J by 4 bases, leaving 12 bases between them. The CDR3 DNA follows: TGCAGTGCTAGTTCGGGGGTCGTCACTGAAGCTTTCTTT. Residues: CSASSGVVTEAFF.

The chain employs TRBV27 and TRBJ2-1, with 9 bases fitting TRBD2. The V gene end was trimmed by 3 bases and the J gene end by 6 bases; junction bases not matched to a gene: 6. This CDR3 comprises 15 residues. Germline lookup yields CDR1 MNHEY and CDR2 SMNVEV (reference sequence). This CDR3 is CASSFSGGGANEQFF. CDR3 in DNA: TGTGCCAGCAGTTTCTCTGGCGGGGGGGCCAATGAGCAGTTCTTC.

This sequence joins TRBV18 and TRBJ1-2, with D tentatively TRBD1 (5 bases). Germline V gene lookup returns CDR1 KGHSH and CDR2 LQKENI. V lost 3 bases to trimming and J lost 8 bases, with 10 bases between them. CDR3 length: 12 residues. The CDR3 DNA sequence: TGTGCCAGCTCACCGGAGGGGAAAGGCTACACCTTC. Translation: CASSPEGKGYTF. The entire variable domain, with the rest obtained from reference TRBV18 and TRBJ1-2, is as follows: NAGVMQNPRHLVRRRGQEARLRCSPMKGHSHVYWYRQLPEEGLKFMVYLQKENIIDESGMPKERFSAEFPKEGPSILRIQQVVRGDSAAYFCASSPEGKGYTFGSGTRLTVV.

The chain carries TRBV20-1 and TRBJ2-1; 9 bases line up with TRBD2. This CDR3 spans 14 amino acids. Germline loops: CDR1 DFQATT, CDR2 SNEGSKA (reference sequence). Unmatched junction bases numbered 2, after V lost 1 base and J lost 4 bases. The CDR3 region is CSARGRGGYNEQFF. CDR3 in DNA: TGCAGTGCTAGAGGGCGGGGGGGGTACAATGAGCAGTTCTTC.

The table lists this clonotype with a few counts. CDR3 residues: CASSLDLSQETQYF. The CDR3 DNA reads TGTGCCAGCAGCTTAGACCTATCCCAAGAGACCCAGTACTTC. This sequence joins TRBV11-2 and TRBJ2-5; the D is unclear. Germline CDR1 SGHAT, CDR2 FQNNGV. This CDR3 spans 14 amino acids. Trimming cost V 0 bases and J 1 base, with 6 bases left between them.

CDR3 DNA sequence: TGTGCCAGCAGCTTAGACAGGGATGAAGGGCCCCTCCACTTT. This codes for CASSLDRDEGPLHF. This chain links TRBV7-9 with TRBJ1-6; maybe TRBD1 (6 bases). The V gene's germline CDR1 is SEHNR and CDR2 FQNEAQ (reference sequence). The ends were cut back, 1 base at V and 13 bases at J, with 14 bases in the middle. The CDR3 extends over 14 amino acids. Supplemented by reference TRBV7-9 and TRBJ1-6, the full variable domain reads DTGVSQNPRHKITKRGQNVTFRCDPISEHNRLYWYRQTLGQGPEFLTYFQNEAQLEKSRLLSDRFSAERPKGSFSTLEIQRTEQGDSAMYLCASSLDRDEGPLHFGNGTRLTVT.

CDR3 sequence: CASSLAFRASGGASETQYF. CDR3 nucleotides: TGTGCCAGCAGCTTGGCTTTTAGGGCTAGCGGGGGGGCCTCAGAGACCCAGTACTTC. This rearrangement joins TRBV5-4 to TRBJ2-5; 12 positions agree with TRBD2. V lost 0 bases and J lost 4; bases outside the gene matches: 13. This CDR3 spans 19 amino acids. From germline, CDR1 is SGHNT and CDR2 YYREEE (reference sequence).

The chain is built from TRBV7-9 and TRBJ2-7; no reliable D call. In germline, CDR1 is SEHNR, CDR2 FQNEAQ (reference sequence). The CDR3 spans 13 residues. The V end lost 2 bases, the J end lost 3 bases, and 8 bases lay between the germline ends. The CDR3 loop is CASSLLGGYEQYF. CDR3 bases: TGTGCCAGCAGCTTATTAGGCGGCTACGAGCAGTACTTC. Variable domain in full (rest from reference TRBV7-9 and TRBJ2-7): DTGVSQNPRHKITKRGQNVTFRCDPISEHNRLYWYRQTLGQGPEFLTYFQNEAQLEKSRLLSDRFSAERPKGSFSTLEIQRTEQGDSAMYLCASSLLGGYEQYFGPGTRLTVT.

The chain recombines TRBV11-3 with TRBJ2-2; no reliable D call. CDR3 size: 14 residues. Germline CDR1 SGHNT, CDR2 YENEEA. The V gene lost 4 bases and the J gene lost 6 bases, with 12 bases spanning the gap. CDR3 sequence: CASSSSGSAGELFF. In DNA form, the CDR3 reads TGTGCCAGCAGCTCCTCGGGCAGCGCCGGGGAGCTGTTTTTT.

This chain connects TRBV12-3 or TRBV12-4 to TRBJ2-1, with 11 bases aligning to TRBD2. The CDR3 runs 16 residues. V gave up 1 base and J gave up 4 bases; unmatched junction bases: 3. CDR3 DNA: TGTGCCAGCAGTTTAGTAGCGGGGGGGCGTTACAATGAGCAGTTCTTC. Protein sequence: CASSLVAGGRYNEQFF.

The table lists this clonotype with a few counts. This chain joins TRBV29-1 and TRBJ2-7; unclear D gene. CDR3 length: 11 amino acids. With 5 bases removed from V and 7 bases from J, the gap between germline ends came to 12 bases. Germline CDR1 and CDR2: SQVTM and ANQGSEA. CDR3 loop: CSVSKGWEQYF. In DNA form, the CDR3 reads TGCAGCGTTAGCAAAGGGTGGGAGCAGTACTTC.

The chain links TRBV7-2 to TRBJ2-1; D not certain. V gave up 6 bases and J gave up 3 bases, with 9 bases separating them. The CDR3 has 13 residues. The germline gives CDR1 SGHTA, CDR2 FQGNSA. CDR3 in DNA: TGTGCCAGCAGACTACCCGTCTACAATGAGCAGTTCTTC. Translating gives CASRLPVYNEQFF.

The J gene is TRBJ2-3, the V gene TRBV7-9; 10 nucleotides line up with TRBD2. V lost 6 bases and J lost 1; bases outside the gene matches: 7. This CDR3 has 16 amino acids. CDR1 SEHNR and CDR2 FQNEAQ come from the germline V gene (reference sequence). The CDR3, as DNA: TGTGCCAGCAGGTCCCTAGCGGGGGCCGGCACAGATACGCAGTATTTT. This translates into CASRSLAGAGTDTQYF.

The chain uses TRBV4-2 and TRBJ2-5; 13 nucleotides line up with TRBD2. V shed 0 bases, J shed 3 bases, and the junction held 7 bases outside the gene matches. The CDR3 extends over 18 amino acids. The germline V gene has CDR1 LGHNA and CDR2 YNFKEQ. CDR3 nucleotide sequence: TGTGCCAGCAGCCAAGAACTAGCGGGGGGGCTGGGTAAAGAGACCCAGTACTTC. Residues: CASSQELAGGLGKETQYF.

The chain recombines TRBV19 with TRBJ1-5, with D possibly being TRBD1 (6 bases). Trimming removed 4 bases from V and 0 bases from J, with 13 bases in between. The CDR3 is made up of 16 amino acids. Germline V gene sequence: CDR1 LNHDA, CDR2 SQIVND (reference sequence). The chain's CDR3 is CASSNGGTNSNQPQHF. CDR3 nucleotide sequence: TGTGCCAGTAGTAACGGCGGGACAAATAGCAATCAGCCCCAGCATTTT.

This clonotype was observed a few times. The chain recombines TRBV20-1 with TRBJ1-6; D call uncertain. Trimming left V 0 bases short and J 6 bases short, with 12 bases between. Germline V lookup: CDR1 DFQATT, CDR2 SNEGSKA (reference sequence). This CDR3 region has 15 residues. The CDR3 is CSARDHRQLNSPLHF. Here the CDR3 DNA reads TGCAGTGCTAGAGATCATCGGCAGCTTAATTCACCCCTCCACTTT.

To note about this clonotype: A read error may be the cause here, since a much bigger clone is one base away. Since no conserved phenylalanine or tryptophan closes the CDR3, a read error is the likely cause. V gene TRBV10-3 combines with J gene TRBJ2-3, with 8 bases fitting TRBD2. In germline, CDR1 is ENHRY, CDR2 SYGVKD. The CDR3 consists of 16 residues. The ends lost 6 bases at V and 3 bases at J; junction bases unmatched: 11. The CDR3: CAIREVSGGITDTQYL. For the CDR3, the DNA is TGTGCCATCAGGGAAGTCAGCGGGGGTATAACAGATACGCAGTATCTT.

V gene TRBV2 combines with J gene TRBJ2-2; D remains unclear. Trimming cost V 6 bases and J 1 base, with 9 bases left between them. From germline, CDR1 is SNHLY and CDR2 FYNNEI. The CDR3 length is 14 residues. This CDR3 reads CASSWSGNTGELFF. The DNA of the CDR3 is TGTGCCAGCAGCTGGTCAGGGAACACCGGGGAGCTGTTTTTT.

This chain joins TRBV7-2 and TRBJ1-6; D may be TRBD1 (5 bases). Trimming stripped 5 bases from V and 5 bases from J, with 25 bases between. The CDR3 has 19 amino acids. CDR1 and CDR2 (germline): SGHTA, FQGNSA. As DNA, the CDR3 is TGTGCCAGCAGCCCTAAAAATGGAGGGGCCCTAACCCATAATTCACCCCTCCACTTT. It codes for CASSPKNGGALTHNSPLHF.